One and the same sample provided the 20 T cell receptor beta chains below, sequenced in a study of shared clonotypes between healthy human individuals. Assay: immunoSEQ multiplex PCR; the TCRdb copy retains only in-frame clones and omits some. This sample yields approximately 620,000 clones, of which around 97% are seen a single time; about 0.06% belongs to the top ten. Source material: naive CD4+ T cells sorted from blood. Subset denoted: CD45RA+ positively selected. These receptors were taken from a woman in her twenties or thirties in good health.

J is TRBJ2-3 and V is TRBV19; 10 bases agree with TRBD2. J lost 5 bases, V lost 1 base, and 6 bases had no gene match. The germline V gene encodes CDR1 LNHDA and CDR2 SQIVND (reference sequence). CDR3 length equals 16 residues. CDR3 in DNA: TGTGCCAGTAGTATAGGAGGTAGCGGGAGGAGAGATACGCAGTATTTT. It encodes CASSIGGSGRRDTQYF.

The gene calls are TRBV10-3 and TRBJ2-4; a possible D gene is TRBD2 (6 bases). The CDR3 is 17 residues long. V lost 0 bases to trimming and J lost 1 base, with 13 bases between them. Germline lookup yields CDR1 ENHRY and CDR2 SYGVKD. CDR3 DNA: TGTGCCATCAGTGAGTCAGTCGGCGGGGCTGCCAAAAACATTCAGTACTTC. Encoded protein: CAISESVGGAAKNIQYF.

Remarks on this clone: The sample holds other DNA sequences that translate to the same CDR3. J is TRBJ1-3 and V is TRBV6-5; D is perhaps TRBD1 (6 bases). This CDR3 contains 15 residues. V was shortened by 0 bases and J by 3 bases, with 9 bases between the two germline ends. Germline V gene lookup returns CDR1 MNHEY and CDR2 SVGAGI. The CDR3 reads CASSYSTGLGNTIYF. The CDR3 DNA reads as TGTGCCAGCAGTTACTCCACAGGGCTTGGAAACACCATATATTTT.

V and J are TRBV5-8 and TRBJ2-1; D is perhaps TRBD1 or TRBD2 (6 bases each). Trimming cost V 3 bases and J 2 bases, with 15 bases left between them. The CDR3 runs 16 residues. Germline V lookup: CDR1 SGHTS, CDR2 YDEGEE. The CDR3 DNA sequence: TGTGCCAGCAGCTATCCCCCGGGGGCAACCTACAATGAGCAGTTCTTC. It codes for CASSYPPGATYNEQFF. The entire variable domain, with the rest obtained from reference TRBV5-8 and TRBJ2-1, is as follows: EAGVTQSPTHLIKTRGQQATLRCSPISGHTSVYWYQQALGLGLQFLLWYDEGEERNRGNFPPRFSGRQFPNYSSELNVNALELEDSALYLCASSYPPGATYNEQFFGPGTRLTVL.

With respect to this clone: One end of the junction varies from germline; a read error may be responsible. The V and J genes are TRBV27 and TRBJ2-5; 10 nucleotides agree with TRBD2. CDR1 is MNHEY, CDR2 SMNVEV, per germline (reference sequence). The CDR3 loop spans 16 amino acids. The chain's CDR3 is CASSLLAAGGPGKLDF. The DNA for the CDR3 is TGTGCCAGCAGTTTATTAGCAGCGGGAGGGCCGGGGAAATTAGACTTC.

The chain links TRBV6-5 to TRBJ2-5, with D uncertain. Germline lookup yields CDR1 MNHEY and CDR2 SVGAGI. CDR3 size: 12 residues. Trimming took off 4 bases at V and 3 bases at J, with 6 bases between the two ends. The DNA for the CDR3 is TGTGCCAGCAGTTCTGGAAAAGAGACCCAGTACTTC. It codes for CASSSGKETQYF.

V gene TRBV30 combines with J gene TRBJ1-2; D perhaps matches TRBD1 (5 bases). The CDR3 sequence is 14 residues long. CDR1 and CDR2 from the germline V gene are GTSNPN and SVGIG (reference sequence). The V end was cut by 3 bases, the J end by 4 bases, with 15 bases between. In DNA form, the CDR3 reads TGTGCCTGGAGGGGCCCCCAGGGAATCTATGGCTACACCTTC. This translates into CAWRGPQGIYGYTF. Drawing the rest from reference TRBV30 and TRBJ1-2, the complete variable domain is SQTIHQWPATLVQPVGSPLSLECTVEGTSNPNLYWYRQAAGRGLQLLFYSVGIGQISSEVPQNLSASRPQDRQFILSSKKLLLSDSGFYLCAWRGPQGIYGYTFGSGTRLTVV.

The chain has TRBV28 and TRBJ1-2; 8 nucleotides line up with TRBD1. V trimming: 7 bases; J trimming: 8 bases; junction bases outside the gene matches: 6. CDR1 and CDR2 (germline): MDHEN, SYDVKM. The CDR3 totals 12 residues. The CDR3 is CASISGGVGYTF. In nucleotides, the CDR3 is TGTGCCAGCATTTCAGGGGGCGTCGGCTACACCTTC.

This clone was seen a handful of times. CDR3 in DNA: TGCAGCACTGGACAGGCTAACTATGGCTACACCTTC. Translation: CSTGQANYGYTF. The chain recombines TRBV29-1 with TRBJ1-2; 7 bases fit TRBD1. Per germline, CDR1 SQVTM and CDR2 ANQGSEA. V lost 8 bases, J lost 0 bases, and 3 bases stayed unmatched. The CDR3 consists of 12 residues.

The chain has TRBV9 and TRBJ2-1; D is ambiguous. The CDR3 has 15 amino acids. V was clipped by 3 bases and J by 0 bases, with 10 bases between them. CDR1 is SGDLS, CDR2 YYNGEE, per germline. Written as DNA, the CDR3 is TGTGCCAGCAGCGGCGATCTCGCCTCCTACAATGAGCAGTTCTTC. Its translation: CASSGDLASYNEQFF.

Written as DNA, the CDR3 is TGCAGTGCGAATAGGGGTTGGGCCCAGTACTTC. Translating gives CSANRGWAQYF. The V and J genes are TRBV20-1 and TRBJ2-5; possibly TRBD1 for D (5 bases). Germline V lookup: CDR1 DFQATT, CDR2 SNEGSKA (reference sequence). Trimming left V 6 bases short and J 9 bases short, with 14 bases between. The CDR3 sequence is 11 residues long.

The genes are TRBV7-2 and TRBJ2-7; D ambiguous. The CDR3 spans 15 residues. V was shortened by 1 base and J by 0 bases, with 10 bases between the two germline ends. Germline V gene lookup returns CDR1 SGHTA and CDR2 FQGNSA. For the CDR3, the DNA is TGTGCCAGCAGCTTAGGAAGGGCGGCCTCCTACGAGCAGTACTTC. Its translation: CASSLGRAASYEQYF.

V gene TRBV27 combines with J gene TRBJ2-7; TRBD1 might be the D (6 bases). V was cut by 5 bases and J by 4 bases, with 18 bases left in between. This CDR3 spans 15 amino acids. The germline V gene encodes CDR1 MNHEY and CDR2 SMNVEV (reference sequence). CDR3 residues: CASSGRTAPRYEQYF. DNA for the CDR3: TGTGCCAGCAGTGGTAGGACAGCACCACGGTACGAGCAGTACTTC.

The V call is TRBV5-4, the J call TRBJ1-1; 8 bases fit TRBD1. The CDR3 extends over 14 amino acids. Germline CDR1 SGHNT, CDR2 YYREEE (reference sequence). V was pared by 3 bases and J by 0 bases, with 1 base of the junction left unmatched. CDR3 amino acids: CASSSGQVNTEAFF. The CDR3 nucleotides are TGTGCCAGCAGCTCGGGACAGGTGAACACTGAAGCTTTCTTT. Filled out from reference TRBV5-4 and TRBJ1-1, the complete variable domain reads ETGVTQSPTHLIKTRGQQVTLRCSSQSGHNTVSWYQQALGQGPQFIFQYYREEENGRGNFPPRFSGLQFPNYSSELNVNALELDDSALYLCASSSGQVNTEAFFGQGTRLTVV.

The chain combines TRBV28 with TRBJ1-5, with D tentatively TRBD1 (5 bases). The V end was cut by 5 bases, the J end by 6 bases, with 20 bases between. CDR1 MDHEN and CDR2 SYDVKM come from the germline V gene. The CDR3 has 16 residues. Here the CDR3 DNA reads TGTGCCAGCAGTAAAATGGGGACTGGATGGGGTCAGCCCCAGCATTTT. Its protein product is CASSKMGTGWGQPQHF.

The V gene is TRBV7-9, the J gene TRBJ1-1; D is ambiguous. This CDR3 has 14 amino acids. Per germline, CDR1 SEHNR and CDR2 FQNEAQ (reference sequence). The V gene lost 1 base and the J gene lost 1 base, with 7 bases spanning the gap. CDR3 bases: TGTGCCAGCAGCTTAGGGGAATGGAACACTGAAGCTTTCTTT. It codes for CASSLGEWNTEAFF.

This clone was recorded once. The chain is built from TRBV11-2 and TRBJ2-1; a possible D gene is TRBD2 (6 bases). CDR1 SGHAT and CDR2 FQNNGV come from the germline V gene. V gave up 7 bases and J gave up 4 bases, with 17 bases separating them. CDR3 length: 15 residues. The CDR3 region is CASTPASEPYNEQFF. DNA for the CDR3: TGTGCCAGCACCCCAGCTAGCGAACCTTACAATGAGCAGTTCTTC.

The genes are TRBV5-1 and TRBJ2-4, with D tentatively TRBD1 (5 bases). Trimming shortened V by 4 bases and J by 1 base, and 12 bases separated the two germline ends. Per germline, CDR1 SGHRS and CDR2 YFSETQ. The CDR3 contains 15 residues. This CDR3 reads CASSQGRLAKNIQYF. The CDR3 nucleotides read TGCGCCAGCAGCCAGGGCCGTTTGGCCAAAAACATTCAGTACTTC.

Only one count was recorded for this clone. This chain uses TRBV28 with TRBJ2-7, with 8 positions matching TRBD2. This CDR3 has 15 residues. V lost 1 base, J lost 2 bases, and 4 bases stayed unmatched. Germline assignment: CDR1 MDHEN and CDR2 SYDVKM. CDR3 sequence reads: CASSLFLAGTYEQYF. The CDR3 nucleotides are TGTGCCAGCAGTTTATTTCTAGCGGGTACCTACGAGCAGTACTTC.

J is TRBJ1-1 and V is TRBV18, with D tentatively TRBD1 (6 bases). In germline, CDR1 is KGHSH, CDR2 LQKENI. The CDR3 is 14 amino acids. The V and J ends lost 4 bases and 2 bases respectively, with 11 bases between them. The CDR3 DNA reads TGTGCCAGCTCACGTGACAGGTCTAACACTGAAGCTTTCTTT. This sequence encodes CASSRDRSNTEAFF.